The text below deals with one TCR beta chain. Its antigen is unidentified. This sample was included in a study of shared clonotypes between healthy human individuals. Study summary: For every donor, three CD4 naive, three CD4 memory, two CD8 naive and one CD8 memory plates were used.

Findings of the study overall: Among several donors, approximately 5% of naive CD4 clonotypes were found in common. Clonotype sharing levels among donors were expected to vary with sequencing depth.

The method was immunoSEQ multiplex PCR; TCRdb's version includes in-frame clones alone and lacks a portion of them. The sample consists of around 1.4 million clones, around 98.5% of them appearing once. The clonotype comes from a man aged 30 to 45 in good health. Sequencing used naive CD4+ T cells sorted from blood. Subset in this sample: CD45RA+ positively selected.

The CDR3 here is CASGLAGGTQYF. The DNA for the CDR3 is TGTGCCAGCGGACTAGCGGGAGGCACCCAGTACTTC. The rearrangement uses TRBV28 and TRBJ2-5, with 14 nucleotides matching TRBD2. Germline V CDR1 and CDR2: MDHEN, SYDVKM. V shed 8 bases, J shed 8 bases, and the junction held 1 base outside the gene matches. This CDR3 contains 12 residues.